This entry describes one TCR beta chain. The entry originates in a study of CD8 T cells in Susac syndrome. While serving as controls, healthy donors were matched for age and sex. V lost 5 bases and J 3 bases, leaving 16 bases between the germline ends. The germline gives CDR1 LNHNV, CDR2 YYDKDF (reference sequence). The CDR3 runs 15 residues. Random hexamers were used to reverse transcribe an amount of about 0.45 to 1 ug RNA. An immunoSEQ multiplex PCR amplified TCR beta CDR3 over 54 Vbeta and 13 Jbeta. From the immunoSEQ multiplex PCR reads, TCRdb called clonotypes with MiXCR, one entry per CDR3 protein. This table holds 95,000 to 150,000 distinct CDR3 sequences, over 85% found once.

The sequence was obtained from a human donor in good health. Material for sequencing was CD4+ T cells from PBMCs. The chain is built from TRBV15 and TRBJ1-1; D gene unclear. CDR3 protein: CATSPLKAGDTEAFF. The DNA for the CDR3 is TGTGCCACCAGCCCCCTAAAGGCGGGCGACACTGAAGCTTTCTTT.